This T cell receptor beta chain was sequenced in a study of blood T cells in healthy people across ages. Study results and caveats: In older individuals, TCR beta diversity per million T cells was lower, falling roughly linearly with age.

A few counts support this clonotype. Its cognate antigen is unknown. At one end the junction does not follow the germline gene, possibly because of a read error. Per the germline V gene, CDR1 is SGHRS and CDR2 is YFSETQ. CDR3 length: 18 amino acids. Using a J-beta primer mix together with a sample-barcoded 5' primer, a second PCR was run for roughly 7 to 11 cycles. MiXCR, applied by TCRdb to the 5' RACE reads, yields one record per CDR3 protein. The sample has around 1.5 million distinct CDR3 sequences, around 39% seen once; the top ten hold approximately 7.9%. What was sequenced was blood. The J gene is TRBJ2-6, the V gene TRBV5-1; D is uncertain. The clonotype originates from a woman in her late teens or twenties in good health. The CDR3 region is CASSLDGKSGSGANVLTF. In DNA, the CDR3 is TGCGCCAGCAGTTTGGACGGTAAATCCGGCTCTGGGGCCAACGTCCTGACTTTC. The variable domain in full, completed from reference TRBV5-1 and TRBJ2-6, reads KAGVTQTPRYLIKTRGQQVTLSCSPISGHRSVSWYQQTPGQGLQFLFEYFSETQRNKGNFPGRFSGRQFSNSRSEMNVSTLELGDSALYLCASSLDGKSGSGANVLTFGAGSRLTVL.